These T cell receptor beta chains were read from a single sample in a study of T cell repertoires in cytomegalovirus infection. These receptors' antigens are unknown. TCRdb reprocessed the reads with MiXCR, giving one entry per CDR3 protein. Of some 940,000 distinct CDR3 sequences in the sample, about 33% were seen once. This sample comprised cultured CD8+ T cells from PBMCs, obtained from culture after CMV antigen stimulation. These receptors all come from a human donor in good health (CMV status not recorded). Some clones in this sample may be carry-over from other donors' samples. CDR3s include the opening cysteine and the closing phenylalanine or tryptophan.

v_gene,j_gene,CDR3aa
TRBV5-6,TRBJ1-1,CASSRGTGGVRDTEAFF
TRBV20-1,TRBJ1-1,CSAILTRNTEAFF
TRBV5-4,TRBJ2-5,CASRRTGGSQETQYF
TRBV19,TRBJ1-1,CASSSSGGGGTEAFF
TRBV5-6,TRBJ2-5,CASNLIDRYQETQYF
TRBV9,TRBJ1-1,CASSGAGGNTEAFF
TRBV7-2,TRBJ1-6,CASSSGQGGSPLHF
TRBV28,TRBJ2-7,CASSSPRDRGRGFVYEQYF
TRBV7-9,TRBJ2-5,CASSPGQAGKETQYF
TRBV10-3,TRBJ2-1,CAISVEGAGGDEQFF
TRBV12-3/TRBV12-4,TRBJ2-1,CASRPRTGVYNEQFF
TRBV27,TRBJ2-7,CASSRDRAHEQYF
TRBV7-9,TRBJ2-2,CASSLDRGANTGELFF
TRBV7-8,TRBJ2-5,CASSRQGGRQETQYF
TRBV7-2,TRBJ2-5,CASSPKGTVDGVTQYF
TRBV5-1,TRBJ2-1,CASSLETGNYNEQFF
TRBV9,TRBJ2-3,CASSVNGQGDTQYF
TRBV11-3,TRBJ2-5,CASSSLRGETQYF